The 29 T cell receptor beta chains below all came from one sample that was sequenced in a study of blood T cell repertoires in COVID-19. The repertoire was sequenced with immunoSEQ multiplex PCR; TCRdb's copy has only in-frame clones and lacks some. The sample lists about 160,000 clones; 85% were seen once. Sequenced input: peripheral blood. These receptors all come from a woman between 45 and 60 years old with COVID-19, enrolled during active disease.

The chain couples TRBV29-1 to TRBJ2-7, with a possible D match to TRBD1 (6 bases). The CDR3 totals 11 residues. Germline lookup yields CDR1 SQVTM and CDR2 ANQGSEA. Trimming cost V 7 bases and J 2 bases, with 9 bases left between them. For the CDR3, the DNA is TGCAGCGCCCGGACAGCCTACGAGCAGTACTTC. Its protein is CSARTAYEQYF.

The chain links TRBV18 to TRBJ1-2, with 7 bases identical to TRBD1. V lost 0 bases and J lost 4; bases outside the gene matches: 2. CDR1 and CDR2 (germline): KGHSH, LQKENI. The CDR3 runs 14 residues. CDR3 sequence: CASSPPGTVYGYTF. The CDR3 bases are TGTGCCAGCTCACCACCCGGGACAGTCTATGGCTACACCTTC.

This clone occurred once. This rearrangement joins TRBV19 to TRBJ2-3; TRBD2 matches at 9 bases. The ends lost 6 bases at V and 0 bases at J; junction bases unmatched: 4. The CDR3 spans 15 residues. Germline values: CDR1 LNHDA, CDR2 SQIVND (reference sequence). CDR3: CASRRTSVSTDTQYF. The CDR3 nucleotides are TGTGCCAGTAGGCGGACTAGCGTAAGCACAGATACGCAGTATTTT.

This chain joins TRBV7-9 and TRBJ1-2; D gene unclear. The CDR3 contains 16 residues. V lost 1 base and J lost 1, with 13 bases in between. CDR1 and CDR2 (germline): SEHNR, FQNEAQ (reference sequence). The CDR3 sequence: CASSLGRDYNNYGYTF. CDR3 nucleotides: TGTGCCAGCAGCTTAGGTAGAGATTATAATAACTATGGCTACACCTTC.

This sequence joins TRBV28 and TRBJ2-3; TRBD2 aligns across 8 bases. The CDR3 covers 14 residues. Germline V lookup: CDR1 MDHEN, CDR2 SYDVKM. The ends lost 5 bases at V and 4 bases at J; junction bases unmatched: 5. The CDR3 loop reads CASSPSGGSDTQYF. CDR3 bases: TGTGCCAGCAGTCCAAGCGGGGGCTCAGATACGCAGTATTTT.

This rearrangement joins TRBV2 to TRBJ2-7; TRBD1 agrees at 7 bases. The CDR3 consists of 12 residues. Germline V CDR1 and CDR2: SNHLY, FYNNEI. The V and J ends lost 6 bases and 3 bases, in that order; junction bases with no gene match: 2. In DNA, the CDR3 is TGTGCCAGCAGGAGGGACAGCTACGAGCAGTACTTC. This translates into CASRRDSYEQYF.

The chain links TRBV15 to TRBJ1-2; D is uncertain. The CDR3 loop spans 16 amino acids. Germline lookup yields CDR1 LNHNV and CDR2 YYDKDF (reference sequence). V was trimmed by 2 bases and J by 2 bases, leaving 15 bases between them. CDR3 amino acids: CATSRLGEGRNYGYTF. For the CDR3, the DNA is TGTGCCACCAGCAGACTCGGGGAAGGGCGAAACTATGGCTACACCTTC.

This clone was observed once. The chain is built from TRBV5-4 and TRBJ2-7; D gene ambiguous. V lost 6 bases and J 0 bases, leaving 13 bases between the germline ends. The CDR3 loop spans 14 amino acids. CDR1 SGHNT and CDR2 YYREEE come from the germline V gene (reference sequence). The CDR3: CASNPRQSSYEQYF. The CDR3 DNA reads as TGTGCCAGCAACCCGAGGCAGAGCTCCTACGAGCAGTACTTC.

This clone has more than one count but fewer than ten. The chain employs TRBV6-5 and TRBJ2-5, with a possible D match to TRBD1 (7 bases). The V and J ends lost 8 bases and 4 bases respectively, with 17 bases between them. CDR3 length: 14 residues. The germline V gene has CDR1 MNHEY and CDR2 SVGAGI. DNA for the CDR3: TGTGCCAGCCGAAAGCCCCAGGGGGGAGAGACCCAGTACTTC. Translation: CASRKPQGGETQYF.

This chain joins TRBV5-4 and TRBJ1-6; tentatively, D is TRBD1 (6 bases). Germline CDR1 is SGHNT and CDR2 is YYREEE (reference sequence). CDR3 length: 14 residues. The germline V and J ends were trimmed by 2 bases and 9 bases, with 12 bases remaining between them. The CDR3 spells CASSFYGQLSPLHF. Here the CDR3 DNA reads TGTGCCAGCAGCTTCTACGGACAGCTTTCACCCCTCCACTTT.

There are a few counts of this clone. V and J are TRBV19 and TRBJ2-1, with TRBD1 as a possible D gene (6 bases). Germline assignment: CDR1 LNHDA and CDR2 SQIVND (reference sequence). V was clipped by 4 bases and J by 4 bases, with 8 bases between them. The CDR3 sequence is 13 residues long. The CDR3 is CASSTDSYNEQFF. The CDR3 DNA sequence: TGTGCCAGTAGTACGGACAGTTACAATGAGCAGTTCTTC.

V and J are TRBV7-2 and TRBJ2-1, with TRBD2 identical over 7 bases. V dropped 7 bases and J dropped 15; count of bases not matched to a gene: 9. The germline V gene has CDR1 SGHTA and CDR2 FQGNSA. This CDR3 has 11 residues. The CDR3 coding sequence is TGTGCCAGCACTCTCCATCAGCGGGGGTTCTTC. Residues: CASTLHQRGFF.

The chain uses TRBV4-3 and TRBJ2-5, with 7 positions matching TRBD2. CDR3 length: 15 residues. The junction had 9 bases not matched to a gene; V was cut back by 4 bases and J by 4 bases. Germline V lookup: CDR1 LGHNA, CDR2 YSLEER. The CDR3 DNA is TGCGCCAGCAGCCTGAATTGGGGGGGAGTAGAGACCCAGTACTTC. It is translated as CASSLNWGGVETQYF.

The chain couples TRBV29-1 to TRBJ2-7; D gene uncertain. Trimming pared 0 bases from V and 4 bases from J, leaving 7 bases between. Germline V gives CDR1 SQVTM, CDR2 ANQGSEA. CDR3 size: 12 residues. Here the CDR3 DNA reads TGCAGCGTTGAAGAAACTGAATACGAGCAGTACTTC. Translated, it gives CSVEETEYEQYF.

This chain links TRBV7-2 with TRBJ2-5; 8 bases match TRBD2. CDR3 length equals 15 residues. In germline, CDR1 is SGHTA, CDR2 FQGNSA. The trim removed 6 bases at V and 0 bases at J, leaving 6 bases unmatched. The CDR3 reads CASRTGLGNQETQYF. The CDR3, as DNA: TGTGCCAGCAGAACGGGACTAGGTAACCAAGAGACCCAGTACTTC.

The chain combines TRBV7-9 with TRBJ2-4, with 10 bases that match TRBD1. Trimming cost V 1 base and J 7 bases; bases outside gene matches: 4. This CDR3 region has 15 residues. Germline assignment: CDR1 SEHNR and CDR2 FQNEAQ (reference sequence). In DNA, the CDR3 is TGTGCCAGCAGCTTAGGGGCGGGACAGGGGAACATTCAGTACTTC. Translation: CASSLGAGQGNIQYF.

V usage is TRBV28 and J usage is TRBJ1-1, with 7 bases identical to TRBD1. From germline, CDR1 is MDHEN and CDR2 SYDVKM. The CDR3 has 14 residues. Germline trimming cut 6 bases from V and 1 base from J; bases unmatched to any gene: 5. The CDR3: CASREQGPNTEAFF. The CDR3 coding sequence is TGTGCCAGCAGAGAACAGGGGCCGAACACTGAAGCTTTCTTT.

The rearrangement links TRBV4-1 to TRBJ1-4; TRBD1 aligns across 7 bases. The V segment lost 1 base and the J segment 5 bases; nucleotides outside the gene matches: 4. The CDR3 length is 15 residues. Germline assignment: CDR1 MGHRA and CDR2 YSYEKL. CDR3 residues: CASSQVRDRNEKLFF. For the CDR3, the DNA is TGCGCCAGCAGCCAAGTACGGGACAGAAATGAAAAACTGTTTTTT.

This clone has a single count. The CDR3 region has the DNA TGTGCCAGCAGTTACCTTCAGGGAAATCAGCCCCAGCATTTT. It translates to CASSYLQGNQPQHF. V usage is TRBV6-2 or TRBV6-3 and J usage is TRBJ1-5; perhaps TRBD1 as D (5 bases). V shed 2 bases and J shed 4 bases, with 9 bases lying between them. CDR1 and CDR2 (germline): MNHEY, SVGEGT. This CDR3 is built from 14 residues.

This chain links TRBV3-1 (or the pseudogene TRBV3-2) with TRBJ1-3; D uncertain. Trimming removed 4 bases from V and 1 base from J, with 14 bases in between. This CDR3 spans 16 amino acids. Germline values: CDR1 LGHDT, CDR2 YNNKEL (reference sequence). In DNA form, the CDR3 reads TGTGCCAGCAGCCTTTCCAGCGTCATTTCTGGAAACACCATATATTTT. Encoded protein: CASSLSSVISGNTIYF.

A word on this clone: Being one base from a much bigger clone, this may be a read error. The identical CDR3 is also encoded by other nucleotide sequences in the sample. The chain has TRBV7-2 and TRBJ2-1; possibly TRBD1 for D (5 bases). Germline lookup yields CDR1 SGHTA and CDR2 FQGNSA. CDR3 length: 16 amino acids. The V and J ends lost 1 base and 0 bases respectively, with 10 bases between them. This CDR3 is CASSLEGDGSYNEQFF. For the CDR3, the DNA is TGTGCCAGCAGCTTAGAAGGGGATGGCTCCTACAATGAGCAGTTCTTC.

V gene TRBV5-1 combines with J gene TRBJ1-6; D possibly corresponds to TRBD1 (6 bases). V shed 2 bases and J shed 8 bases, with 14 bases lying between them. Germline V gene sequence: CDR1 SGHRS, CDR2 YFSETQ. This CDR3 has 15 amino acids. In DNA, the CDR3 is TGCGCCAGCAGCTTCCTGGGCAGGGGTGATTCACCCCTCCACTTT. Translating gives CASSFLGRGDSPLHF.

The V and J genes are TRBV28 and TRBJ1-1; 9 nucleotides line up with TRBD1. From germline, CDR1 is MDHEN and CDR2 SYDVKM. Losses at the gene ends were 7 bases for V and 1 base for J; bases not matched to a gene: 10. This CDR3 comprises 16 residues. Here the CDR3 DNA reads TGTGCCAGCATCCCGGGCCAGGGACAGGGGAACACTGAAGCTTTCTTT. The encoded protein is CASIPGQGQGNTEAFF.

The rearrangement links TRBV9 to TRBJ2-2, with D possibly TRBD1 on 8 matching bases. The CDR3 contains 16 residues. CDR1 is SGDLS, CDR2 YYNGEE, per germline. Trimming pared 6 bases from V and 3 bases from J, leaving 18 bases between. CDR3 region: CASTPGGTGDTGELFF. Here the CDR3 DNA reads TGTGCCAGCACCCCCGGGGGGACAGGAGACACCGGGGAGCTGTTTTTT.

The chain carries TRBV6-6 and TRBJ1-5; D possibly corresponds to TRBD1 (6 bases). Trimming removed 6 bases from V and 3 bases from J, with 18 bases in between. This CDR3 spans 16 amino acids. CDR1 and CDR2 (germline): MNHNY, SVGAGI (reference sequence). CDR3 amino acids: CASRELPGQFNQPQHF. Here the CDR3 DNA reads TGTGCCAGCAGGGAACTACCCGGACAGTTCAATCAGCCCCAGCATTTT.

The rearrangement joins TRBV18 to TRBJ2-2, with D perhaps TRBD1 (5 bases). This CDR3 is 14 amino acids long. The ends were cut back, 8 bases at V and 2 bases at J, with 12 bases in the middle. Per the germline V gene, CDR1 is KGHSH and CDR2 is LQKENI. As DNA, the CDR3 is TGTGCCAGCCATCAGGGCCGCAACACCGGGGAGCTGTTTTTT. The encoded protein is CASHQGRNTGELFF.

The chain couples TRBV6-5 to TRBJ1-2; 7 bases are a match to TRBD1. This CDR3 spans 12 amino acids. Trimming took 9 bases from V and 8 from J; bases not matched to a gene: 9. Germline CDR1 is MNHEY and CDR2 is SVGAGI. The CDR3 sequence: CASADRPGGYTF. For the CDR3, the DNA is TGTGCCAGTGCGGACAGGCCGGGCGGCTACACCTTC.

This sequence joins TRBV4-2 and TRBJ1-4; D unresolved. Germline V gene data show CDR1 as LGHNA and CDR2 as YNFKEQ. There are 14 residues in the CDR3. Trimming left V 0 bases short and J 6 bases short, with 8 bases between. CDR3 sequence: CASSQDPPYEKLFF. The CDR3 DNA reads TGTGCCAGCAGCCAAGATCCCCCTTATGAAAAACTGTTTTTT.

The chain uses TRBV6-5 and TRBJ1-2, with 7 positions matching TRBD1. Germline V CDR1 and CDR2: MNHEY, SVGAGI. This CDR3 has 15 amino acids. Losses at the gene ends were 3 bases for V and 5 bases for J; bases not matched to a gene: 9. The CDR3 loop reads CASSYSGTADYGYTF. DNA of the CDR3: TGTGCCAGCAGTTATTCCGGGACAGCGGATTATGGCTACACCTTC.